The source of this T cell receptor beta chain is a study of T cell responses to AZD1222 COVID-19 vaccine. At the level of the study: Second-dose groups at about 4 or about 12 weeks were pooled.

The germline CDR1 and CDR2 sequences are KGHDR and SFDVKD. Deletions cut 5 bases from V and 0 bases from J, with 10 bases between. The CDR3 consists of 14 residues. Sequencing was performed with immunoSEQ multiplex PCR; in TCRdb, only in-frame clones are kept and a portion is missing. Of approximately 130,000 clones in the sample, 90% to 95% were seen once. This rearrangement joins TRBV24-1 to TRBJ2-7; D not resolved. The input for sequencing was peripheral blood, taken on day 0 of AZD1222 vaccination. This TCR was recovered from an adult in good health. The CDR3 protein is CATSVGRSSYEQYF. Written as DNA, the CDR3 is TGTGCCACCAGTGTAGGAAGGAGCTCCTACGAGCAGTACTTC.